This entry lists 2 T cell receptor beta chains sequenced from one sample in a study of shared clonotypes between healthy human individuals. Using immunoSEQ multiplex PCR, the repertoire was profiled, and TCRdb retains in-frame clones only, with some absent. The sample includes 900,000 to 1,200,000 clones, approximately 80% of them seen just once. Sequencing used memory CD4+ T cells from PBMCs. Indicated subset: CD45RA-negative fraction. The receptor source for this set is a man in his late teens or twenties in good health. Some clones in this sample may be carry-over from other donors' samples.

The rearrangement uses TRBV9 and TRBJ2-3; 9 positions agree with TRBD1. V trimming: 0 bases; J trimming: 2 bases; junction bases outside the gene matches: 4. The CDR3 contains 16 residues. From germline, CDR1 is SGDLS and CDR2 YYNGEE. CDR3 residues: CASSVGTGADTDTQYF. CDR3 sequence (DNA): TGTGCCAGCAGCGTAGGGACAGGGGCCGACACAGATACGCAGTATTTT. Full variable domain (remainder filled in from reference TRBV9 and TRBJ2-3): DSGVTQTPKHLITATGQRVTLRCSPRSGDLSVYWYQQSLDQGLQFLIQYYNGEERAKGNILERFSAQQFPDLHSELNLSSLELGDSALYFCASSVGTGADTDTQYFGPGTRLTVL.

The chain links TRBV27 to TRBJ2-7; 7 bases are a match to TRBD2. CDR3 length: 15 residues. V shed 2 bases and J 2 bases; nucleotides not matched to a gene: 6. Germline V gene sequence: CDR1 MNHEY, CDR2 SMNVEV (reference sequence). The CDR3 loop reads CASSLAPAGPYEQYF. As DNA, the CDR3 is TGTGCCAGCAGTTTAGCCCCAGCGGGACCCTACGAGCAGTACTTC.